A single sample gave rise to the 23 T cell receptor beta chains below, sequenced in a study of cytotoxic CD8 clonotypes in ibrutinib-treated CLL. Repertoires were generated with immunoSEQ multiplex PCR, while TCRdb's copy carries only in-frame clones and drops some. The sample has 150,000 to 200,000 clones; 70% to 90% are singletons. The sequences come from PBMCs, collected at disease progression, from a patient treated with ibrutinib. The receptors were sampled from a human donor with chronic lymphocytic leukemia.

The CDR3 sequence: CASSMNTLNTEAFF. DNA for the CDR3: TGTGCCAGTAGTATGAACACGTTGAACACTGAAGCTTTCTTT. The chain recombines TRBV19 with TRBJ1-1; D not certain. This CDR3 comprises 14 residues. Trimming took off 3 bases at V and 0 bases at J, with 8 bases between the two ends. Looked up from germline, CDR1 is LNHDA and CDR2 is SQIVND (reference sequence).

The chain carries TRBV7-2 and TRBJ2-7, with D unclear. Germline-derived CDR1 and CDR2 are SGHTA and FQGNSA. The CDR3 loop spans 12 amino acids. Deletions cut 5 bases from V and 4 bases from J, with 9 bases between. CDR3 nucleotide sequence: TGTGCCAGCAGCCTACGATTGTACGAGCAGTACTTC. Amino acids: CASSLRLYEQYF. The full variable domain, with the rest looked up from reference TRBV7-2 and TRBJ2-7, is GAGVSQSPSNKVTEKGKDVELRCDPISGHTALYWYRQSLGQGLEFLIYFQGNSAPDKSGLPSDRFSAERTGGSVSTLTIQRTQQEDSAVYLCASSLRLYEQYFGPGTRLTVT.

V and J are TRBV7-2 and TRBJ2-5, with a tentative D call TRBD2 (5 bases). Trimming removed 1 base at V and 2 bases at J, with 14 bases between. Germline V gives CDR1 SGHTA, CDR2 FQGNSA. The CDR3 loop spans 16 amino acids. CDR3 DNA sequence: TGTGCCAGCAGCTTAGAGGGCAGGACTGTTCAAGAGACCCAGTACTTC. Translated, it gives CASSLEGRTVQETQYF. The full variable domain, rest sourced from reference TRBV7-2 and TRBJ2-5, is GAGVSQSPSNKVTEKGKDVELRCDPISGHTALYWYRQSLGQGLEFLIYFQGNSAPDKSGLPSDRFSAERTGGSVSTLTIQRTQQEDSAVYLCASSLEGRTVQETQYFGPGTRLLVL.

In its sample, this clone was seen once. The V and J genes are TRBV5-1 and TRBJ2-3; 7 bases align to TRBD2. Germline CDR1 SGHRS, CDR2 YFSETQ. CDR3 length: 15 residues. Germline trimming cut 2 bases from V and 5 bases from J; bases unmatched to any gene: 8. The CDR3 sequence is CASSLGGSYLDTQYF. CDR3 nucleotides: TGCGCCAGCAGCTTAGGCGGGAGTTATTTAGATACGCAGTATTTT.

This clone was counted once. This chain links TRBV27 with TRBJ2-6; a possible D gene is TRBD2 (6 bases). This CDR3 region has 14 residues. V was cut by 4 bases and J by 2 bases, with 6 bases left in between. CDR1 is MNHEY, CDR2 SMNVEV, per germline (reference sequence). The CDR3 loop reads CASSSGAGANVLTF. Here the CDR3 DNA reads TGTGCCAGCAGTTCGGGGGCTGGGGCCAACGTCCTGACTTTC. Full variable domain (remainder filled in from reference TRBV27 and TRBJ2-6): EAQVTQNPRYLITVTGKKLTVTCSQNMNHEYMSWYRQDPGLGLRQIYYSMNVEVTDKGDVPEGYKVSRKEKRNFPLILESPSPNQTSLYFCASSSGAGANVLTFGAGSRLTVL.

This chain joins TRBV30 and TRBJ1-1, with unresolved D. CDR3 size: 13 residues. V shed 3 bases and J shed 5 bases, with 13 bases lying between them. The germline V gene has CDR1 GTSNPN and CDR2 SVGIG (reference sequence). CDR3 sequence reads: CAWRKVSQTEAFF. The CDR3 DNA sequence: TGTGCCTGGAGGAAGGTGAGTCAGACTGAAGCTTTCTTT.

The chain carries TRBV5-1 and TRBJ2-2; D is undetermined. Per the germline V gene, CDR1 is SGHRS and CDR2 is YFSETQ. This CDR3 has 14 residues. With 0 bases removed from V and 0 bases from J, the gap between germline ends came to 3 bases. CDR3 in DNA: TGCGCCAGCAGCTTGGTTACGAACACCGGGGAGCTGTTTTTT. Protein product: CASSLVTNTGELFF.

This sequence joins TRBV7-2 and TRBJ2-3; D is ambiguous. The CDR3 sequence is 16 residues long. Trimming removed 2 bases at V and 0 bases at J, with 12 bases between. Looked up from germline, CDR1 is SGHTA and CDR2 is FQGNSA. Written as DNA, the CDR3 is TGTGCCAGCAGCTTAAGCAGGAAACCTAGCACAGATACGCAGTATTTT. Its translation: CASSLSRKPSTDTQYF.

The genes are TRBV27 and TRBJ1-5; a weak D match, TRBD1 (6 bases). This CDR3 is 16 amino acids long. Germline CDR1 reads MNHEY; CDR2 reads SMNVEV (reference sequence). The V gene lost 6 bases and the J gene lost 0 bases, with 15 bases spanning the gap. The CDR3 DNA reads TGTGCCAGCAGGGCGGCAGGGGTCTATAGCAATCAGCCCCAGCATTTT. Residues: CASRAAGVYSNQPQHF.

The chain combines TRBV6-6 with TRBJ2-7, with 8 bases lining up with TRBD2. Germline V gene lookup returns CDR1 MNHNY and CDR2 SVGAGI (reference sequence). The J segment lost 3 bases and the V segment lost 11 bases, leaving 6 bases of the junction unmatched. This CDR3 has 12 amino acids. CDR3: CACGGTHYEQYF. CDR3 bases: TGTGCCTGCGGGGGGACTCACTACGAGCAGTACTTC.

The gene calls are TRBV6-5 and TRBJ1-1, with D possibly being TRBD1 (6 bases). Germline V gives CDR1 MNHEY, CDR2 SVGAGI. The V gene lost 7 bases and the J gene lost 6 bases, with 15 bases spanning the gap. The length of the CDR3 is 13 residues. CDR3 loop: CASIPLGGAEAFF. In DNA, the CDR3 is TGTGCCAGCATCCCTTTGGGGGGCGCTGAAGCTTTCTTT.

The rearrangement links TRBV21-1 to TRBJ2-7; the table names TRBD2, a call not compared with the DNA. TRBV21-1 is listed as a pseudogene. The CDR3 covers 14 residues. This CDR3 reads CASSKTSSPRKQYF. In DNA form, the CDR3 reads TGTGCCAGCAGCAAAACTTCCAGCCCGAGGAAGCAGTACTTC.

The chain couples TRBV27 to TRBJ2-5; TRBD2 is a possible D gene (6 bases). Germline CDR1 is MNHEY and CDR2 is SMNVEV (reference sequence). The V and J ends lost 5 bases and 5 bases respectively, with 18 bases between them. The CDR3 extends over 15 amino acids. The CDR3 DNA follows: TGTGCCAGCAGTCCATTCTTACCGGGAGAGGAGACCCAGTACTTC. Amino acids: CASSPFLPGEETQYF.

The chain carries TRBV19 and TRBJ2-7; no reliable D call. Germline loops: CDR1 LNHDA, CDR2 SQIVND (reference sequence). This CDR3 has 14 amino acids. V was pared by 7 bases and J by 7 bases, with 20 bases between. CDR3 sequence (DNA): TGTGCCAGTACCCCCGGATCATACCGACGGGAGCAGTACTTC. Its translation: CASTPGSYRREQYF.

The genes are TRBV28 and TRBJ1-1; 8 bases match TRBD1. The CDR3 contains 14 residues. Germline V gives CDR1 MDHEN, CDR2 SYDVKM. With 7 bases clipped from V and 2 bases from J, the junction kept 6 bases outside the gene matches. CDR3 region: CASTHRGGNTEAFF. The DNA for the CDR3 is TGTGCCAGCACCCACAGGGGGGGAAACACTGAAGCTTTCTTT. The variable domain in full, with the rest retrieved from reference TRBV28 and TRBJ1-1, is DVKVTQSSRYLVKRTGEKVFLECVQDMDHENMFWYRQDPGLGLRLIYFSYDVKMKEKGDIPEGYSVSREKKERFSLILESASTNQTSMYLCASTHRGGNTEAFFGQGTRLTVV.

The chain combines TRBV7-7 with TRBJ2-7; 7 nucleotides match TRBD1. Germline CDR1 and CDR2: SSHAT and FNYEAQ (reference sequence). CDR3 length: 13 amino acids. The CDR3 region has the DNA TGTGCTGGCAGCTTAGTAGGGGGCCACGAGCAGTACTTC. It specifies CAGSLVGGHEQYF. Together with reference TRBV7-7 and TRBJ2-7, the CDR3 gives the full variable domain: GAGVSQSPRYKVTKRGQDVTLRCDPISSHATLYWYQQALGQGPEFLTYFNYEAQPDKSGLPSDRFSAERPEGSISTLTIQRTEQRDSAMYRCAGSLVGGHEQYFGPGTRLTVT.

The chain is built from TRBV7-8 and TRBJ2-1, with TRBD1 matching 10 bases. The CDR3 sequence is 18 residues long. Germline CDR1 reads SGHVS; CDR2 reads FQNEAQ. J gave up 7 bases and V 2 bases, and 14 bases lay outside the gene matches. The CDR3 region is CASSLLGTGAGFGNEQFF. As DNA, the CDR3 is TGTGCCAGCAGCTTATTAGGGACAGGGGCGGGATTTGGGAATGAGCAGTTCTTC.

DNA for the CDR3: TGCGCCAGCAGCCTGGACAGGAACTCTGGAAACACCATATATTTT. Amino acid sequence: CASSLDRNSGNTIYF. The genes are TRBV5-1 and TRBJ1-3; 7 bases fit TRBD1. CDR3 length: 15 residues. Germline-derived CDR1 and CDR2 are SGHRS and YFSETQ. J gave up 0 bases and V 4 bases, and 4 bases lay outside the gene matches.

This clone has just one count. This chain links TRBV19 with TRBJ1-1; no firm D call. Germline V gene sequence: CDR1 LNHDA, CDR2 SQIVND (reference sequence). V lost 3 bases and J 0 bases, leaving 8 bases between the germline ends. This CDR3 has 14 amino acids. This CDR3 is CASSIRPVNTEAFF. The DNA of the CDR3 is TGTGCCAGTAGTATTAGACCGGTGAACACTGAAGCTTTCTTT.

The rearrangement links TRBV7-2 to TRBJ2-6; D is unresolved. This CDR3 is built from 16 residues. V was pared by 5 bases and J by 1 base, with 12 bases between. The germline V gene has CDR1 SGHTA and CDR2 FQGNSA. The CDR3 region has the DNA TGTGCCAGCAGCCGGCTTACGCTGTCTGGGGCCAACGTCCTGACTTTC. This translates into CASSRLTLSGANVLTF.

A single count supports this clone. The chain joins TRBV6-6 to TRBJ1-2, with 8 bases that match TRBD1. From germline, CDR1 is MNHNY and CDR2 SVGAGI (reference sequence). V was clipped by 7 bases and J by 7 bases; unmatched bases: 11. The CDR3 totals 14 residues. This CDR3 is CASNPGQEWFGYTF. CDR3 sequence (DNA): TGTGCCAGCAACCCGGGACAGGAATGGTTTGGCTACACCTTC.

This clone was detected only a few times. V is TRBV15 and J is TRBJ1-4; D gene unclear. CDR1 is LNHNV, CDR2 YYDKDF, per germline (reference sequence). The CDR3 is 13 amino acids. V lost 0 bases to trimming and J lost 13 bases, with 12 bases between them. For the CDR3, the DNA is TGTGCCACCAGCAGAGATGTAGATCTAGGACTGTTTTTT. It encodes CATSRDVDLGLFF.

This clone was observed a single time. V and J are TRBV5-6 and TRBJ2-5; TRBD1 matches 12 bases. The CDR3 runs to 15 residues. V lost 3 bases and J lost 7; bases outside the gene matches: 7. CDR1 and CDR2 from the germline V gene are SGHDT and YYEEEE. The CDR3 DNA reads as TGTGCCAGCAGCTCACCGGGACAGGGGGCCGGGACCCAGTACTTC. It yields the protein CASSSPGQGAGTQYF.